These 14 T cell receptor beta chains were sequenced from one sample in a study of blood T cell repertoires in COVID-19. The table came from immunoSEQ multiplex PCR; TCRdb's copy has only in-frame clones and leaves some out. The table has some 200,000 clones, roughly nine tenths seen once. The sample taken for sequencing was peripheral blood. All receptors come from a man in his 70s with acute or convalescent COVID-19.

The chain is built from TRBV5-6 and TRBJ1-4; 9 bases match TRBD1. The CDR3 contains 13 residues. Per the germline V gene, CDR1 is SGHDT and CDR2 is YYEEEE. Trimming cost V 3 bases and J 6 bases; bases outside gene matches: 0. In nucleotides, the CDR3 is TGTGCCAGCAGCTGGGACAGGGATGAAAAACTGTTTTTT. Its protein is CASSWDRDEKLFF.

The CDR3 nucleotides read TGCGCCAGCACCTCTAGCGGGAGCGAGTACAATGAGCAGTTCTTC. Translation gives CASTSSGSEYNEQFF. The J gene is TRBJ2-1, the V gene TRBV5-1; 10 bases agree with TRBD2. The CDR3 covers 15 residues. After removal of 6 bases from V and 4 bases from J, the junction contained 7 bases not matched to a gene. CDR1 SGHRS and CDR2 YFSETQ come from the germline V gene.

Only one count was recorded for this clone. V usage is TRBV19 and J usage is TRBJ2-1; tentatively, D is TRBD1 (6 bases). Germline V lookup: CDR1 LNHDA, CDR2 SQIVND (reference sequence). CDR3 size: 14 residues. The V and J ends lost 5 bases and 7 bases respectively, with 15 bases between them. The CDR3 sequence: CASSRSWTENEQFF. The CDR3 coding sequence is TGTGCCAGTAGTCGGTCTTGGACAGAGAATGAGCAGTTCTTC.

This clone was detected only once. The chain links TRBV19 to TRBJ1-5; a weak D match, TRBD1 (5 bases). V lost 6 bases to trimming and J lost 3 bases, with 9 bases between them. CDR1 LNHDA and CDR2 SQIVND come from the germline V gene (reference sequence). This CDR3 is 13 amino acids long. In DNA form, the CDR3 reads TGTGCCAGTAGCCCCAGGGACAATCAGCCCCAGCATTTT. Protein product: CASSPRDNQPQHF. The whole variable domain, filled in from reference TRBV19 and TRBJ1-5, reads DGGITQSPKYLFRKEGQNVTLSCEQNLNHDAMYWYRQDPGQGLRLIYYSQIVNDFQKGDIAEGYSVSREKKESFPLTVTSAQKNPTAFYLCASSPRDNQPQHFGDGTRLSIL.

This clone came up many times. The J gene is TRBJ2-3, the V gene TRBV5-1; 14 bases agree with TRBD2. The CDR3 is 16 amino acids. Trimming at V came to 4 bases and at J to 2 bases, leaving 3 bases not matched to a gene. Germline assignment: CDR1 SGHRS and CDR2 YFSETQ. The CDR3 here is CASSPGLAGATDTQYF. The DNA for the CDR3 is TGCGCCAGCAGCCCGGGACTAGCGGGAGCCACAGATACGCAGTATTTT.

The V call is TRBV5-1, the J call TRBJ1-4, with D possibly matching TRBD1 (6 bases). Germline CDR1 reads SGHRS; CDR2 reads YFSETQ. The CDR3 has 16 residues. The V gene lost 2 bases and the J gene lost 8 bases, with 19 bases spanning the gap. CDR3 protein: CASSFRMGALGEKLFF. CDR3 sequence (DNA): TGCGCCAGCAGCTTCCGTATGGGGGCTCTGGGCGAAAAACTGTTTTTT.

The V gene is TRBV3-1 (or the pseudogene TRBV3-2), the J gene TRBJ1-1, with a possible D match to TRBD1 (6 bases). There are 14 residues in the CDR3. CDR1 and CDR2 (germline): LGHDT, YNNKEL (reference sequence). Trimming stripped 1 base from V and 4 bases from J, with 10 bases between. The CDR3 bases are TGTGCCAGCAGCCAAGTATCAGGGGCCACTGAAGCTTTCTTT. Its protein product is CASSQVSGATEAFF.

The rearrangement uses TRBV19 and TRBJ1-1; D remains ambiguous. The germline V gene has CDR1 LNHDA and CDR2 SQIVND (reference sequence). V was trimmed by 5 bases and J by 7 bases, leaving 14 bases between them. The CDR3 covers 13 residues. CDR3 nucleotides: TGTGCCAGTAGTGTCCCCACCCGGGATGAAGCTTTCTTT. It encodes CASSVPTRDEAFF.

The V gene is TRBV10-1, the J gene TRBJ2-7, with D possibly being TRBD1 (5 bases). Trimming pared 11 bases from V and 2 bases from J, leaving 16 bases between. The V gene's germline CDR1 is WNHNN and CDR2 SYGVQD (reference sequence). The CDR3 is made up of 13 amino acids. CDR3 amino acids: CAGPQGNPYEQYF. CDR3 DNA sequence: TGCGCCGGCCCGCAGGGAAATCCCTACGAGCAGTACTTC.

This chain links TRBV27 with TRBJ1-5, with D hard to call. The CDR3 is made up of 14 amino acids. V lost 3 bases and J lost 4, with 10 bases in between. Germline loops: CDR1 MNHEY, CDR2 SMNVEV (reference sequence). DNA of the CDR3: TGTGCCAGCAGTTTTGCAGGCAAGAATCAGCCCCAGCATTTT. It translates to CASSFAGKNQPQHF.

V gene TRBV3-1 (or the pseudogene TRBV3-2) combines with J gene TRBJ1-2, with 7 bases matching TRBD1. V shed 5 bases, J shed 6 bases, and the junction held 15 bases outside the gene matches. The CDR3 is 16 residues long. CDR1 and CDR2 from the germline V gene are LGHDT and YNNKEL (reference sequence). For the CDR3, the DNA is TGTGCCAGCAGCTTCGTACAGGGGCCCCGAGGAGATGGCTACACCTTC. This sequence encodes CASSFVQGPRGDGYTF.

The chain is built from TRBV5-1 and TRBJ2-1; 10 positions agree with TRBD2. This CDR3 comprises 15 residues. Per germline, CDR1 SGHRS and CDR2 YFSETQ. V was clipped by 1 base and J by 8 bases; unmatched bases: 6. CDR3 region: CASSLSLAGVDEQFF. As DNA, the CDR3 is TGCGCCAGCAGCTTGTCCCTAGCGGGAGTAGATGAGCAGTTCTTC. Using reference TRBV5-1 and TRBJ2-1 for the parts outside the CDR3, the full variable domain is KAGVTQTPRYLIKTRGQQVTLSCSPISGHRSVSWYQQTPGQGLQFLFEYFSETQRNKGNFPGRFSGRQFSNSRSEMNVSTLELGDSALYLCASSLSLAGVDEQFFGPGTRLTVL.

CDR3: CASSLAPRNTDTQYF. CDR3 in DNA: TGTGCCAGCAGCTTAGCTCCTAGGAACACAGATACGCAGTATTTT. This chain uses TRBV7-2 with TRBJ2-3; D is ambiguous. The germline CDR1 and CDR2 sequences are SGHTA and FQGNSA. The germline V and J ends were trimmed by 0 bases and 2 bases, with 9 bases remaining between them. The CDR3 length is 15 residues. The full variable domain, completed using reference TRBV7-2 and TRBJ2-3, is GAGVSQSPSNKVTEKGKDVELRCDPISGHTALYWYRQSLGQGLEFLIYFQGNSAPDKSGLPSDRFSAERTGGSVSTLTIQRTQQEDSAVYLCASSLAPRNTDTQYFGPGTRLTVL.

V is TRBV2 and J is TRBJ1-5; perhaps TRBD1 as D (6 bases). Germline CDR1 and CDR2: SNHLY and FYNNEI. CDR3 size: 14 residues. V dropped 5 bases and J dropped 5 bases, with 13 bases sitting between them. CDR3 protein: CASSLQGADQPQHF. For the CDR3, the DNA is TGTGCCAGCAGTCTACAGGGAGCGGATCAGCCCCAGCATTTT.